These T cell receptor beta chains were read from a single sample in a study of blood T cell repertoires in COVID-19. TCRdb's table, derived via immunoSEQ multiplex PCR, lists solely in-frame clones and lacks some. Counted here are about 200,000 clones, more than 75% occurring once; the ten biggest clones make up 5.6%. The sequencing input was PBMCs or T cells enriched from blood (not recorded which). These receptors originate from a man aged 35 to 55 with acute COVID-19. The CDR3 runs from the conserved cysteine through the conserved F or W. A D gene is named only where the DNA matches it firmly. Part of the rows lack a size; the others show once, few, many or a class for expanded clones.

d_gene,j_gene,abundance,v_gene,CDR3nt,CDR3aa
TRBD1,TRBJ2-5,-,TRBV20-1,TGCAGTGCTGGGACAGGGTTGTACTTC,CSAGTGLYF
TRBD1,TRBJ2-3,once,TRBV27,TGTGCCAGCAGACAGGGGAAATGGACAGATACGCAGTATTTT,CASRQGKWTDTQYF
-,TRBJ2-4,-,TRBV18,TGTGCCAGCTCACCAGAACAGGGAAAAAACATTCAGTACTTC,CASSPEQGKNIQYF
TRBD2,TRBJ2-1,-,TRBV9,TGTGCCAGCAGCGGTTCCGGGACTAGCGTCAATGAGCAGTTCTTC,CASSGSGTSVNEQFF
-,TRBJ1-1,-,TRBV29-1,TGCAGCGTTGCGGCGGGGGGCGGGGGTATCACTGAAGCTTTCTTT,CSVAAGGGGITEAFF
-,TRBJ1-1,-,TRBV24-1,TGTGCCACCAGTGATAGGCCAGGGCTTGGGGCTTTCTTT,CATSDRPGLGAFF
TRBD1,TRBJ2-7,-,TRBV7-8,TGTGCCAGCAGCCCCACTTTTACGGGACAGGGGTCCGACGAGCAGTACTTC,CASSPTFTGQGSDEQYF
-,TRBJ1-2,-,TRBV29-1,TGCAGCGTTGAAGGAGACACCTTTACTAACTATGGCTACACCTTC,CSVEGDTFTNYGYTF
-,TRBJ2-3,-,TRBV4-1,TGCGCCAGCAGCCAGCCCCGGGATACGCAGTATTTT,CASSQPRDTQYF
-,TRBJ1-3,-,TRBV9,TGTGCCAGCAGCGGGGGCGGATCTGGAAACACCATATATTTT,CASSGGGSGNTIYF
TRBD1,TRBJ1-2,-,TRBV6-5,TGTGCCAGCAGTTGGGATACAGGGGGGAGAGGTGGCTACACCTTC,CASSWDTGGRGGYTF
-,TRBJ2-7,-,TRBV10-1,TGCGCCAGCAGTGAGACTAGCTACGAGCAGTACTTC,CASSETSYEQYF
-,TRBJ1-5,-,TRBV12-3/TRBV12-4,TGTGCCAGCAGCCCGGGGATAAATCAGCCCCAGCATTTT,CASSPGINQPQHF
-,TRBJ2-1,many,TRBV10-2,TGCGCCAGCACGGGGGGCGGGACTAATGAAGGGCATGAGCAGTTCTTC,CASTGGGTNEGHEQFF
-,TRBJ2-1,-,TRBV18,TGTGCCAGCTCACCCGCATCGGGGTACAATGAGCAGTTCTTC,CASSPASGYNEQFF
TRBD1,TRBJ1-1,-,TRBV6-5,TGTGCCAGCAGCCGACAGGGATCGGCTTTCTTT,CASSRQGSAFF
-,TRBJ2-2,-,TRBV6-6,TGTGCCAGTAATAGGGGCACCGGGGAGCTGTTTTTT,CASNRGTGELFF
-,TRBJ1-1,-,TRBV30,TGTGCCTGGAGCTACGGTAAGAACACTGAAGCTTTCTTT,CAWSYGKNTEAFF
-,TRBJ1-1,few,TRBV30,TGTGCCTCCTTTCCCGGTAGAGGGACTGAAGCTTTCTTT,CASFPGRGTEAFF
-,TRBJ1-5,-,TRBV5-6,TGTGCCAGCAGCTTGGGACAGGCGCCGAATCAGCCCCAGCATTTT,CASSLGQAPNQPQHF
-,TRBJ1-2,-,TRBV27,TGTGCCAGCAGTTTATCGGCCAAGAACTATGGCTACACCTTC,CASSLSAKNYGYTF
-,TRBJ2-1,-,TRBV10-3,TGTGCCATCGCCGTAGCGGCCTCCTACAATGAGCAGTTCTTC,CAIAVAASYNEQFF
TRBD2,TRBJ2-1,-,TRBV7-2,TGTGCCAGCAGCGTTAGCGGGAGGACTGAGCAGTTCTTC,CASSVSGRTEQFF
-,TRBJ2-7,-,TRBV9,TGTGCCAGCAGCGTAGCTGGGAGCACCTACGAGCAGTACTTC,CASSVAGSTYEQYF
TRBD2,TRBJ2-5,-,TRBV9,TGTGCCAGCAGCGGGAGGACTAGCGAAGAGACCCAGTACTTC,CASSGRTSEETQYF
TRBD1,TRBJ1-2,-,TRBV19,TGTGCCAGTAGTACCAGGGGGTACGGCTACACCTTC,CASSTRGYGYTF
-,TRBJ1-2,-,TRBV5-6,TGTGCCAGCAGCTTCCCCCGGTACGCCTTC,CASSFPRYAF
TRBD2,TRBJ2-1,-,TRBV24-1,TGTGCCACCAGTGACCGGACTAGCGGGGCTTACAATGAGCAGTTCTTC,CATSDRTSGAYNEQFF
TRBD2,TRBJ2-5,-,TRBV9,TGTGCCAGCAGCGGGCCTAGCGGGATGGGAGAGACCCAGTACTTC,CASSGPSGMGETQYF
-,TRBJ1-5,-,TRBV28,TGTGCCAGCAGTTTAGAGGGTTACCAGCCCCAGCATTTT,CASSLEGYQPQHF
-,TRBJ2-7,-,TRBV19,TGTGCCAGTAGTTCCCTCGGGCAACGGGGTAGCTACGAGCAGTACTTC,CASSSLGQRGSYEQYF
-,TRBJ1-4,-,TRBV5-1,TGCGCCAGCAGCCCCGGAGGGGGAGGGGATGAAAAACTGTTTTTT,CASSPGGGGDEKLFF
-,TRBJ2-5,-,TRBV5-1,TGCGCCAGCAGCCCGGGACTCCGGGGGGAGACCCAGTACTTC,CASSPGLRGETQYF
-,TRBJ2-7,once,TRBV6-5,TGTGCCAGCAGTCTAACTCCTGGGGCCTCCTACGAGCAGTACTTC,CASSLTPGASYEQYF
-,TRBJ2-7,once,TRBV28,TGTGCCAGCAGTTTAAATAGCTACGAGCAGTACTTC,CASSLNSYEQYF
TRBD2,TRBJ2-1,-,TRBV29-1,TGCAGCGTTGACCCTAGCGGGAGCTACAATGAGCAGTTCTTC,CSVDPSGSYNEQFF
-,TRBJ2-2,-,TRBV7-3,TGTGCCAGCAGCTTGACTGCCTGGGGGGAGCTGTTTTTT,CASSLTAWGELFF
-,TRBJ1-6,-,TRBV9,TGTGCCAGCAGCGCCGCGAATTCACCCCTCCACTTT,CASSAANSPLHF
TRBD1,TRBJ1-5,-,TRBV5-1,TGCGCCAGCAGCTTACGGGACAGGGGGCGAAATCAGCCCCAGCATTTT,CASSLRDRGRNQPQHF
-,TRBJ1-5,once,TRBV30,TGTGCCTGGAGTGAAGGGGGCAATCAGCCCCAGCATTTT,CAWSEGGNQPQHF
-,TRBJ2-1,-,TRBV18,TGTGCCAGCTCACAATCGGACTCGGGCTGGTTAGAGCAGTTCTTC,CASSQSDSGWLEQFF
-,TRBJ1-1,-,TRBV3-1/TRBV3-2,TGTGCCAGCAGCCAAGCACCCGGGAACACTGAAGCTTTCTTT,CASSQAPGNTEAFF
-,TRBJ1-2,few,TRBV7-2,TGTGCCAGCAGCTTAGGCAGCTATGGCTACACCTTC,CASSLGSYGYTF
-,TRBJ1-1,few,TRBV7-2,TGTGCCAGCAGTCCGAATCGGGGGATGAACACTGAAGCTTTCTTT,CASSPNRGMNTEAFF
TRBD1,TRBJ1-2,-,TRBV28,TGTGCCAGCAGTTTCTTGGGACAGCCCTATGGCTACACCTTC,CASSFLGQPYGYTF
TRBD1,TRBJ2-1,once,TRBV30,TGTGCCTGGAGGACCGACAGGGGGTGGTCCTACAATGAGCAGTTCTTC,CAWRTDRGWSYNEQFF
-,TRBJ1-2,-,TRBV4-1,TGCGCCAGCAGCCGGCCCGGGACTTCGAATGGCTACACCTTC,CASSRPGTSNGYTF
-,TRBJ2-7,-,TRBV7-2,TGTGCCAGCAGCTTCGGGGTCCCGAGCTCCTACGAGCAGTACTTC,CASSFGVPSSYEQYF
TRBD1,TRBJ1-5,-,TRBV23-1,TGCGCCAGCAGTCAAACGGACAGGGAGGTGAGTCAGCCCCAGCATTTT,CASSQTDREVSQPQHF
TRBD1,TRBJ2-1,-,TRBV24-1,TGTGCCACCAGTGGGTTGGGGACAGGGAATACACATGAGCAGTTCTTC,CATSGLGTGNTHEQFF
-,TRBJ2-1,-,TRBV5-1,TGCGCCAGCAGAACCCTTCCGGGGGAAAATGAGCAGTTCTTC,CASRTLPGENEQFF
TRBD2,TRBJ2-1,-,TRBV30,TGTGCCTGGAGGCCCTTCTATCTAGCGGGAGGGCCCGTCAATGAGCAGTTCTTC,CAWRPFYLAGGPVNEQFF
TRBD2,TRBJ2-3,-,TRBV9,TGTGCCAGCAGCGGGACTAGCGGGCGTCCTAGCACAGATACGCAGTATTTT,CASSGTSGRPSTDTQYF
-,TRBJ1-1,once,TRBV28,TGTGCCAGCAGTTTGCTGGGAGGGAGATCGGCTTTCTTT,CASSLLGGRSAFF
-,TRBJ2-3,-,TRBV2,TGTGCCAGCACCAGGTTTGGCACAGATACGCAGTATTTT,CASTRFGTDTQYF
TRBD1,TRBJ2-1,-,TRBV19,TGTGCCAGTAGTATCCGGACAGGGACAGGGGAGCAGTTCTTC,CASSIRTGTGEQFF
TRBD1,TRBJ1-2,many,TRBV6-5,TGTGCCAGCAGTACCAACCGGGACAGGGGACGAGGCACCTTC,CASSTNRDRGRGTF
TRBD1,TRBJ1-6,-,TRBV2,TGTGCCAGCAGTGAATCGACAGGGTCCTATAATTCACCCCTCCACTTT,CASSESTGSYNSPLHF
TRBD2,TRBJ2-7,-,TRBV27,TGTGCCAGCAGTCCTCTAGCGGGAGGCTACGAGCAGTACTTC,CASSPLAGGYEQYF